These 30 T cell receptor beta chains originate from one sample sequenced in a study of cytomegalovirus exposure and HLA in healthy donors. The PCR employed 60 Vbeta primers together with 13 Jbeta primers. This table comes from immunoSEQ multiplex PCR, and its TCRdb copy is limited to in-frame clones, with some not included. The sample holds tens of thousands of clones, 85% seen once. Sequenced input: PBMCs. The receptor set was obtained from a female donor in good health and CMV-seronegative.

The chain carries TRBV7-2 and TRBJ1-2, with TRBD1 matching over 9 bases. Per the germline V gene, CDR1 is SGHTA and CDR2 is FQGNSA. The CDR3 is made up of 16 amino acids. Trimming cost V 1 base and J 4 bases; bases outside gene matches: 7. The CDR3 is CASSLVPGQGVYGYTF. The CDR3 nucleotides are TGTGCCAGCAGCTTAGTACCGGGACAGGGCGTCTATGGCTACACCTTC.

The V and J genes are TRBV7-2 and TRBJ2-7, with 12 bases lining up with TRBD2. The CDR3 runs 19 residues. J lost 0 bases, V lost 0 bases, and 9 bases had no gene match. CDR1 and CDR2 from the germline V gene are SGHTA and FQGNSA. Here the CDR3 reads CASSLAATSGRGVSYEQYF. CDR3 in DNA: TGTGCCAGCAGCTTAGCGGCGACTAGCGGGAGAGGGGTCTCCTACGAGCAGTACTTC.

In DNA form, the CDR3 reads TGTGCCAGCAGTTCCTCCGGGACAGGCCTAACGTACGAGCAGTACTTC. This translates into CASSSSGTGLTYEQYF. The chain combines TRBV28 with TRBJ2-7, with 8 bases aligning to TRBD1. Germline lookup yields CDR1 MDHEN and CDR2 SYDVKM. The CDR3 runs 16 residues. Losses at the gene ends were 4 bases for V and 4 bases for J; bases not matched to a gene: 12.

The chain recombines TRBV7-2 with TRBJ1-4, with D perhaps TRBD1 (5 bases). Germline V lookup: CDR1 SGHTA, CDR2 FQGNSA. The length of the CDR3 is 18 residues. Trimming removed 5 bases from V and 8 bases from J, with 27 bases in between. This CDR3 reads CASSPGLREVLSPEKLFF. The CDR3 DNA is TGTGCCAGCAGCCCGGGACTTCGGGAGGTCTTAAGCCCGGAAAAACTGTTTTTT.

The V gene is TRBV11-1, the J gene TRBJ1-1; a weak D match, TRBD1 (6 bases). Germline assignment: CDR1 SGHAT and CDR2 FQDESV (reference sequence). The CDR3 runs 15 residues. V gave up 4 bases and J gave up 6 bases, with 18 bases separating them. The CDR3 spells CASSSYGGLSAEAFF. CDR3 DNA: TGTGCCAGCAGCTCATACGGGGGGCTGAGCGCTGAAGCTTTCTTT.

In this sample, this clone turned up once. The chain recombines TRBV7-2 with TRBJ2-7; 9 nucleotides align to TRBD2. The CDR3 has 18 amino acids. V lost 1 base and J lost 0; bases outside the gene matches: 10. Germline-derived CDR1 and CDR2 are SGHTA and FQGNSA. The CDR3 reads CASSLVSSGEVSSYEQYF. The CDR3 DNA sequence: TGTGCCAGCAGCTTAGTGTCTAGCGGGGAAGTTAGCTCCTACGAGCAGTACTTC.

The genes are TRBV28 and TRBJ2-7; possible D gene TRBD1, 6 bases. CDR3 size: 15 residues. V was pared by 7 bases and J by 0 bases, with 16 bases between. Germline V gene sequence: CDR1 MDHEN, CDR2 SYDVKM. The CDR3 DNA reads TGTGCCAGCACCAAAGGGACATTACTCTCCTACGAGCAGTACTTC. Translated, it gives CASTKGTLLSYEQYF.

The chain recombines TRBV19 with TRBJ1-1; D is uncertain. This CDR3 is built from 15 residues. The V end was cut by 3 bases, the J end by 5 bases, with 16 bases between. Germline loops: CDR1 LNHDA, CDR2 SQIVND (reference sequence). CDR3 nucleotides: TGTGCCAGTAGTATCCGCGCGGAAGGTACGACTGAAGCTTTCTTT. Translating gives CASSIRAEGTTEAFF.

As to this clone: One junction end does not reproduce the germline sequence, and a read error may be involved. The same CDR3 is also encoded by other DNA sequences in this sample. This chain links TRBV7-9 with TRBJ2-2; the D gene is possibly TRBD2 (5 bases). The CDR3 sequence is 15 residues long. The V gene's germline CDR1 is SEHNR and CDR2 FQNEAQ (reference sequence). In DNA form, the CDR3 reads TGTGCCAGTAGCTTAGTAGCTAGCCGAAACGGGGAGCTGTTTTTT. This translates into CASSLVASRNGELFF.

In nucleotides, the CDR3 is TGTGCCAGCAGCTTAGAAGAGGGCTACACCTTC. Translated: CASSLEEGYTF. The chain joins TRBV11-3 to TRBJ1-2; D is undetermined. CDR3 length: 11 amino acids. V lost 0 bases and J 8 bases, leaving 4 bases between the germline ends. The V gene's germline CDR1 is SGHNT and CDR2 YENEEA.

The chain recombines TRBV27 with TRBJ2-5; maybe TRBD2 (5 bases). CDR3 size: 16 residues. CDR1 MNHEY and CDR2 SMNVEV come from the germline V gene (reference sequence). V dropped 6 bases and J dropped 2 bases, with 19 bases sitting between them. For the CDR3, the DNA is TGTGCCAGCAGAAGTCGGACTGGGCTGACTCAAGAGACCCAGTACTTC. Translated, it gives CASRSRTGLTQETQYF.

V gene TRBV7-9 combines with J gene TRBJ2-1, with D possibly matching TRBD1 (5 bases). CDR1 and CDR2 from the germline V gene are SEHNR and FQNEAQ (reference sequence). V was cut by 3 bases and J by 1 base, with 16 bases left in between. This CDR3 is built from 17 residues. CDR3 DNA: TGTGCCAGCAGCTTGAAGGCAGGGTATACGTCCTACAATGAGCAGTTCTTC. Translating it yields CASSLKAGYTSYNEQFF.

The chain is built from TRBV5-5 and TRBJ2-3; 12 bases are a match to TRBD2. V was pared by 4 bases and J by 3 bases, with 3 bases of the junction left unmatched. Germline V gives CDR1 SGHKS, CDR2 YYEKEE (reference sequence). The length of the CDR3 is 15 residues. The CDR3 spells CASSGGLAGTDTQYF. The CDR3 DNA is TGTGCCAGCAGCGGTGGACTAGCGGGAACAGATACGCAGTATTTT. The whole variable domain, filled in from reference TRBV5-5 and TRBJ2-3, reads DAGVTQSPTHLIKTRGQQVTLRCSPISGHKSVSWYQQVLGQGPQFIFQYYEKEERGRGNFPDRFSARQFPNYSSELNVNALLLGDSALYLCASSGGLAGTDTQYFGPGTRLTVL.

V is TRBV9 and J is TRBJ2-7; 7 bases map to TRBD1. Germline values: CDR1 SGDLS, CDR2 YYNGEE. The CDR3 is 14 amino acids. The junction had 3 bases not matched to a gene; V was cut back by 0 bases and J by 3 bases. The CDR3 spells CASSVGRGYYEQYF. The CDR3 DNA follows: TGTGCCAGCAGCGTAGGCAGGGGGTACTACGAGCAGTACTTC.

This clone was seen only once. V gene TRBV9 combines with J gene TRBJ2-1; 8 bases are a match to TRBD2. Per the germline V gene, CDR1 is SGDLS and CDR2 is YYNGEE. The trim removed 0 bases at V and 6 bases at J, leaving 5 bases unmatched. The CDR3 contains 15 residues. CDR3 coding DNA: TGTGCCAGCAGCGTAGTTGCTAGCGGGCTCAATGAGCAGTTCTTC. It specifies CASSVVASGLNEQFF.

The V gene is TRBV27, the J gene TRBJ2-5, with TRBD2 identical over 14 bases. This CDR3 comprises 17 residues. Per the germline V gene, CDR1 is MNHEY and CDR2 is SMNVEV (reference sequence). V lost 4 bases, J lost 5 bases, and 9 bases stayed unmatched. The CDR3 loop reads CASSSDGLAGGWETQYF. CDR3 DNA sequence: TGTGCCAGCAGTTCGGATGGACTAGCGGGGGGCTGGGAGACCCAGTACTTC.

The V call is TRBV27, the J call TRBJ2-1; the match to TRBD1 covers 9 bases. This CDR3 has 13 amino acids. CDR1 is MNHEY and CDR2 is SMNVEV in the germline V gene (reference sequence). V was clipped by 6 bases and J by 6 bases; unmatched bases: 3. The DNA for the CDR3 is TGTGCCAGCAGCTGGGACAGGGTCAATGAGCAGTTCTTC. Its protein is CASSWDRVNEQFF.

The J gene is TRBJ1-5, the V gene TRBV28; TRBD1 aligns across 7 bases. Per the germline V gene, CDR1 is MDHEN and CDR2 is SYDVKM. There are 16 residues in the CDR3. J was trimmed by 2 bases and V by 6 bases; bases with no gene match: 10. The CDR3 reads CASRGQGGLGNQPQHF. CDR3 DNA: TGTGCCAGCAGGGGGCAGGGGGGCCTGGGCAATCAGCCCCAGCATTTT.

The V and J genes are TRBV7-3 and TRBJ2-5; 11 positions match TRBD2. CDR1 and CDR2 (germline): SGHTA, FQGTGA. The V and J ends lost 6 bases and 11 bases, in that order; junction bases with no gene match: 11. This CDR3 has 14 residues. The chain's CDR3 is CASRPTSGSLEQYF. CDR3 DNA sequence: TGTGCCAGCAGACCCACTAGCGGGAGTTTGGAGCAGTACTTC.

The gene calls are TRBV6-1 and TRBJ1-4; tentatively, D is TRBD1 (6 bases). V was clipped by 3 bases and J by 4 bases, with 15 bases between them. The CDR3 is 16 amino acids. Germline V gene lookup returns CDR1 MNHNS and CDR2 SASEGT. Here the CDR3 DNA reads TGTGCCAGCAGTGACGGGGGGGCGGCGGGTAATGAAAAACTGTTTTTT. Translated: CASSDGGAAGNEKLFF.

The rearrangement uses TRBV7-2 and TRBJ1-2; the D gene is possibly TRBD1 (6 bases). The V and J ends lost 5 bases and 4 bases respectively, with 17 bases between them. Germline lookup yields CDR1 SGHTA and CDR2 FQGNSA. The CDR3 is made up of 15 amino acids. The DNA for the CDR3 is TGTGCCAGCAGCCGAACGACAGGTTCTCTCTATGGCTACACCTTC. It specifies CASSRTTGSLYGYTF.

This chain uses TRBV13 with TRBJ2-7, with D maybe TRBD2 (6 bases). V dropped 5 bases and J dropped 4 bases, with 12 bases sitting between them. The CDR3 is made up of 13 amino acids. CDR1 is PRHDT and CDR2 is FYEKMQ in the germline V gene (reference sequence). CDR3 sequence: CASSLVRGYEQYF. DNA for the CDR3: TGTGCCAGCAGCCTAGTACGGGGGTACGAGCAGTACTTC.

Only a few counts were recorded for this clone. The chain uses TRBV4-3 and TRBJ2-7; 9 bases are a match to TRBD2. This CDR3 has 15 residues. The germline V gene encodes CDR1 LGHNA and CDR2 YSLEER. Trimming took 3 bases from V and 2 from J; bases not matched to a gene: 5. The CDR3 protein is CASSQGTSRPYEQYF. Here the CDR3 DNA reads TGCGCCAGCAGCCAGGGGACTAGCCGGCCCTACGAGCAGTACTTC.

This clone was detected once. The chain uses TRBV6-5 and TRBJ1-1, with D hard to call. The CDR3 has 13 residues. Trimming shortened V by 2 bases and J by 1 base, and 5 bases separated the two germline ends. The germline CDR1 and CDR2 sequences are MNHEY and SVGAGI. Here the CDR3 reads CASSYEKNTEAFF. Written as DNA, the CDR3 is TGTGCCAGCAGTTACGAGAAGAACACTGAAGCTTTCTTT.

V usage is TRBV5-1 and J usage is TRBJ2-2, with 7 bases lining up with TRBD1. Germline CDR1 is SGHRS and CDR2 is YFSETQ. CDR3 length equals 13 residues. Germline trimming cut 2 bases from V and 6 bases from J; bases unmatched to any gene: 1. The CDR3 region is CASSLTGAGELFF. The CDR3 DNA sequence: TGCGCCAGCAGCTTAACAGGGGCCGGGGAGCTGTTTTTT. The whole variable domain, filled in from reference TRBV5-1 and TRBJ2-2, reads KAGVTQTPRYLIKTRGQQVTLSCSPISGHRSVSWYQQTPGQGLQFLFEYFSETQRNKGNFPGRFSGRQFSNSRSEMNVSTLELGDSALYLCASSLTGAGELFFGEGSRLTVL.

This clone was detected a few times. This chain uses TRBV6-5 with TRBJ2-7; TRBD2 agrees at 9 bases. The length of the CDR3 is 14 residues. Per germline, CDR1 MNHEY and CDR2 SVGAGI. The V gene end was trimmed by 2 bases and the J gene end by 6 bases; junction bases not matched to a gene: 5. The CDR3 is CASSYGTSSAEQYF. DNA for the CDR3: TGTGCCAGCAGTTACGGGACTAGCTCGGCCGAGCAGTACTTC.

The gene calls are TRBV10-2 and TRBJ1-2; 9 bases are shared with TRBD1. This CDR3 contains 13 residues. After removal of 6 bases from V and 8 bases from J, the junction contained 7 bases not matched to a gene. CDR1 and CDR2 (germline): WSHSY, SAAADI. The CDR3 here is CASSVQGAQGYTF. CDR3 nucleotide sequence: TGCGCCAGCAGCGTACAGGGGGCGCAAGGCTACACCTTC.

CDR3 sequence: CASSGLGNTIYF. The DNA for the CDR3 is TGTGCCAGCAGCGGGCTTGGAAACACCATATATTTT. The chain carries TRBV9 and TRBJ1-3; unclear D gene. Trimming took off 3 bases at V and 3 bases at J, with 4 bases between the two ends. This CDR3 has 12 residues. CDR1 and CDR2 from the germline V gene are SGDLS and YYNGEE.

DNA for the CDR3: TGTGCCAGCAGTGCCAACTACCGGGACATACCTCCGCGGCATTTT. Protein product: CASSANYRDIPPRHF. The V gene is TRBV27, the J gene TRBJ1-5; perhaps TRBD1 as D (6 bases). V was pared by 5 bases and J by 15 bases, with 26 bases between. The CDR3 totals 15 residues. Germline V CDR1 and CDR2: MNHEY, SMNVEV (reference sequence).

The chain uses TRBV28 and TRBJ2-5; 16 positions agree with TRBD2. CDR3 length: 18 amino acids. Germline values: CDR1 MDHEN, CDR2 SYDVKM. Trimming cost V 2 bases and J 4 bases; bases outside gene matches: 7. This chain's CDR3 is CASSLVPGLAGGRETQYF. The CDR3, as DNA: TGTGCCAGCAGTTTAGTCCCGGGACTAGCGGGAGGGAGAGAGACCCAGTACTTC.